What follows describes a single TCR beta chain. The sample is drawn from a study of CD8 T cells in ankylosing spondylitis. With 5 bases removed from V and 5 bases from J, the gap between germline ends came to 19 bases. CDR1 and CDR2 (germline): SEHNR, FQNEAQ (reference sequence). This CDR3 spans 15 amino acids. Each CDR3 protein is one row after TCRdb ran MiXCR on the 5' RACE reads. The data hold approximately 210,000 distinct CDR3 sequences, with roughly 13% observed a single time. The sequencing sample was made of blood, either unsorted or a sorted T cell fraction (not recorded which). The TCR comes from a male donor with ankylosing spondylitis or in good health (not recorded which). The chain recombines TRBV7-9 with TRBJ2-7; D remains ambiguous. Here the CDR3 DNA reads TGTGCCAGCAGCCCCTTATGGGCCGGTCTTAACGAGCAGTACTTC. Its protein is CASSPLWAGLNEQYF.